What follows are 17 T cell receptor beta chains derived from one specimen sequenced in a study of OX40 agonist ivuxolimab in advanced cancers. Profiled with immunoSEQ multiplex PCR; TCRdb holds only in-frame clones, not every one. Of around 66,000 clones listed, approximately 91% are singletons. The source material was CD4+ or CD8+ T cells sorted from blood, sampled in a trial of the OX40 agonist ivuxolimab. The receptors were sampled from an adult with an advanced solid tumor such as melanoma, head and neck, liver or kidney cancer.

The CDR3 DNA follows: TGTGCCAGCAGTTACCGACAGGGGGCGAATTTCGATGGCTACACCTTC. Translating gives CASSYRQGANFDGYTF. The chain combines TRBV11-2 with TRBJ1-2, with 10 bases that match TRBD1. The CDR3 loop spans 16 amino acids. Germline lookup yields CDR1 SGHAT and CDR2 FQNNGV. J was trimmed by 6 bases and V by 6 bases; bases with no gene match: 13.

The gene calls are TRBV6-1 and TRBJ1-1; TRBD1 might be the D (6 bases). The V gene's germline CDR1 is MNHNS and CDR2 SASEGT. This CDR3 spans 15 amino acids. The V gene lost 2 bases and the J gene lost 1 base, with 11 bases spanning the gap. This chain's CDR3 is CASSEFDRPNTEAFF. In DNA form, the CDR3 reads TGTGCCAGCAGTGAATTCGACAGGCCGAACACTGAAGCTTTCTTT.

The chain carries TRBV19 and TRBJ2-3; D not certain. The CDR3 has 11 residues. Germline assignment: CDR1 LNHDA and CDR2 SQIVND (reference sequence). Trimming pared 6 bases from V and 1 base from J, leaving 2 bases between. DNA of the CDR3: TGTGCCAGTAGGGGCACAGATACGCAGTATTTT. This sequence encodes CASRGTDTQYF.

This chain joins TRBV4-1 and TRBJ2-7, with D uncertain. Trimming took 0 bases from V and 2 from J, leaving 8 bases between them. The V gene's germline CDR1 is MGHRA and CDR2 YSYEKL. CDR3 length: 14 residues. CDR3 region: CASSQEHSTYEQYF. The CDR3 region has the DNA TGCGCCAGCAGCCAAGAACACAGCACCTACGAGCAGTACTTC.

This chain joins TRBV6-5 and TRBJ2-2; TRBD1 or TRBD2 may be the D gene (6 bases each). The CDR3 runs to 15 residues. The V gene's germline CDR1 is MNHEY and CDR2 SVGAGI. The V end was cut by 4 bases, the J end by 1 base, with 10 bases between. The DNA for the CDR3 is TGTGCCAGCAGTTTGAGGGGGGAGAACACCGGGGAGCTGTTTTTT. Protein sequence: CASSLRGENTGELFF.

V usage is TRBV4-1 and J usage is TRBJ2-7, with D possibly matching TRBD1 (5 bases). Trimming shortened V by 1 base and J by 6 bases, and 7 bases separated the two germline ends. In germline, CDR1 is MGHRA, CDR2 YSYEKL. The CDR3 is 12 amino acids. Here the CDR3 DNA reads TGCGCCAGCAGCCAAGGAAGGGGCGAGCAGTACTTC. Translated: CASSQGRGEQYF.

This chain joins TRBV4-1 and TRBJ1-2, with D uncertain. The CDR3 runs 12 residues. The germline V gene encodes CDR1 MGHRA and CDR2 YSYEKL. V was pared by 4 bases and J by 7 bases, with 10 bases between. The CDR3 region has the DNA TGCGCCAGCAGCCTCGTTGGGTCTGGCTACACCTTC. This sequence encodes CASSLVGSGYTF.

The gene calls are TRBV7-2 and TRBJ2-1; D is perhaps TRBD2 (7 bases). V dropped 3 bases and J dropped 2 bases, with 11 bases sitting between them. Germline V lookup: CDR1 SGHTA, CDR2 FQGNSA. The CDR3 totals 15 residues. The CDR3 DNA is TGTGCCAGCAGCTTCTCGGGGGGCACCTACAATGAGCAGTTCTTC. It yields the protein CASSFSGGTYNEQFF.

The rearrangement links TRBV14 to TRBJ2-1; D remains ambiguous. Germline V gives CDR1 SGHDN, CDR2 FVKESK. The V end lost 3 bases, the J end lost 3 bases, and 0 bases lay between the germline ends. The CDR3 runs 11 residues. For the CDR3, the DNA is TGTGCCAGCAGCCACTACAATGAGCAGTTCTTC. This translates into CASSHYNEQFF.

This clone has a handful of counts. The V gene is TRBV6-1, the J gene TRBJ2-7; TRBD2 matches at 9 bases. CDR3 length: 13 residues. The germline V gene has CDR1 MNHNS and CDR2 SASEGT. V gave up 8 bases and J gave up 2 bases; unmatched junction bases: 4. As DNA, the CDR3 is TGTGCCAGCTCCGGGACTAGCCCCTACGAGCAGTACTTC. Its translation is CASSGTSPYEQYF.

V usage is TRBV2 and J usage is TRBJ2-3; the D gene is possibly TRBD2 (7 bases). Deletions cut 8 bases from V and 3 bases from J, with 15 bases between. This CDR3 spans 14 amino acids. Germline-derived CDR1 and CDR2 are SNHLY and FYNNEI. CDR3 residues: CASEGGAGTDTQYF. The CDR3 DNA follows: TGTGCCAGCGAGGGGGGGGCTGGGACAGATACGCAGTATTTT.

V gene TRBV27 combines with J gene TRBJ1-4, with D possibly matching TRBD1 (6 bases). Germline V lookup: CDR1 MNHEY, CDR2 SMNVEV (reference sequence). V was pared by 5 bases and J by 4 bases, with 14 bases between. The CDR3 runs to 15 residues. The CDR3 region has the DNA TGTGCCAGCAGTCCTACAGGGAACTTTAATGAAAAACTGTTTTTT. Encoded protein: CASSPTGNFNEKLFF.

This clone was detected a few times. The same CDR3 also results from other DNA sequences found in this sample. V usage is TRBV27 and J usage is TRBJ2-3; unclear D gene. CDR3 length: 13 amino acids. Trimming took 1 base from V and 5 from J, leaving 7 bases between them. CDR1 and CDR2 from the germline V gene are MNHEY and SMNVEV (reference sequence). Here the CDR3 reads CASSLFSGDTQYF. The CDR3 DNA reads as TGTGCCAGCAGTTTATTCTCGGGAGATACGCAGTATTTT.

This clone has a handful of counts. The chain carries TRBV2 and TRBJ2-3; maybe TRBD2 (5 bases). Germline CDR1 reads SNHLY; CDR2 reads FYNNEI. The V end lost 4 bases, the J end lost 3 bases, and 11 bases lay between the germline ends. This CDR3 comprises 14 residues. The CDR3 DNA follows: TGTGCCAGCAGTGTCGGGGAGAGGACAGATACGCAGTATTTT. Translation: CASSVGERTDTQYF.

V is TRBV5-1 and J is TRBJ1-2; D unclear. Germline values: CDR1 SGHRS, CDR2 YFSETQ. This CDR3 contains 11 residues. V gave up 0 bases and J gave up 6 bases, with 3 bases separating them. The CDR3 loop is CASSLVHGYTF. The CDR3 region has the DNA TGCGCCAGCAGCTTGGTCCATGGCTACACCTTC.

Details on this clone: Other DNA sequences in this sample translate to the same CDR3. The V and J genes are TRBV2 and TRBJ2-6, with 11 bases fitting TRBD1. CDR3 length equals 16 residues. V gave up 9 bases and J gave up 1 base; unmatched junction bases: 5. Germline CDR1 and CDR2: SNHLY and FYNNEI. This CDR3 reads CASNWDRGSGANVLTF. The CDR3 DNA is TGTGCCAGTAATTGGGACAGGGGGTCTGGGGCCAACGTCCTGACTTTC.

This clone was detected a few times. The gene calls are TRBV10-3 and TRBJ2-7; 7 positions match TRBD1. Trimming took 6 bases from V and 3 from J; bases not matched to a gene: 8. The CDR3 is 14 residues long. Germline V gene data show CDR1 as ENHRY and CDR2 as SYGVKD. CDR3 amino acids: CAIRRQGAIYEQYF. The DNA for the CDR3 is TGTGCCATCAGAAGACAGGGAGCAATCTACGAGCAGTACTTC.